Listed here are 29 T cell receptor beta chains from one sample, sequenced in a study of long-term antiretroviral therapy in people with HIV. Assay version v3.0 of immunoSEQ was used, and it was run at survey level. TCRdb's table, derived via immunoSEQ multiplex PCR, lists solely in-frame clones and lacks some. The table has about 22,000 clones, over 65% seen once; the top ten hold 3.5% to 5%. The specimen comprised unsorted PBMCs, sampled about 5.7 years after starting antiretroviral therapy. These receptors all stem from a man younger than 45 with HIV.

The chain joins TRBV4-3 to TRBJ2-1; D is perhaps TRBD2 (5 bases). The germline V gene has CDR1 LGHNA and CDR2 YSLEER. Trimming pared 6 bases from V and 4 bases from J, leaving 25 bases between. This CDR3 has 18 amino acids. The CDR3 nucleotides are TGCGCCAGCAGTCTACAAGCCGGCTTCGGACTCGGGTACAATGAGCAGTTCTTC. It specifies CASSLQAGFGLGYNEQFF.

The DNA for the CDR3 is TGTGCCAGCTCACCGGGACCGGTTAACTATGGCTACACCTTC. This translates into CASSPGPVNYGYTF. V is TRBV18 and J is TRBJ1-2, with D perhaps matching TRBD1 (5 bases). Germline loops: CDR1 KGHSH, CDR2 LQKENI. Between the trimmed V and J ends, which lost 3 bases and 1 base, there was a span of 9 bases. This CDR3 contains 14 residues. The entire variable domain, with the rest obtained from reference TRBV18 and TRBJ1-2, is as follows: NAGVMQNPRHLVRRRGQEARLRCSPMKGHSHVYWYRQLPEEGLKFMVYLQKENIIDESGMPKERFSAEFPKEGPSILRIQQVVRGDSAAYFCASSPGPVNYGYTFGSGTRLTVV.

The CDR3 nucleotides are TGTGCCAGTGCAAGGACTGACTCTGGAAACACCATATATTTT. Protein: CASARTDSGNTIYF. J is TRBJ1-3 and V is TRBV9; D call uncertain. V was clipped by 8 bases and J by 0 bases, with 12 bases between them. CDR1 and CDR2 from the germline V gene are SGDLS and YYNGEE. The CDR3 is made up of 14 amino acids.

This chain uses TRBV19 with TRBJ2-7, with D maybe TRBD1 (5 bases). The germline V and J ends were trimmed by 6 bases and 3 bases, with 12 bases remaining between them. CDR3 size: 13 residues. The V gene's germline CDR1 is LNHDA and CDR2 SQIVND (reference sequence). The CDR3 DNA reads as TGTGCCAGTAGCTCGAGCCAGGGCTACGAGCAGTACTTC. Translating gives CASSSSQGYEQYF.

The J gene is TRBJ2-1, the V gene TRBV7-9, with D unresolved. CDR1 SEHNR and CDR2 FQNEAQ come from the germline V gene (reference sequence). The ends were cut back, 7 bases at V and 0 bases at J, with 13 bases in the middle. This CDR3 is 15 amino acids long. The CDR3 DNA sequence: TGTGCCAGCACCATCGGGTATAGCTCCTACAATGAGCAGTTCTTC. Translation gives CASTIGYSSYNEQFF.

In DNA form, the CDR3 reads TGTGCCAGCTCACCTCTGGGCAGGAACACTGAAGCTTTCTTT. It yields the protein CASSPLGRNTEAFF. The chain links TRBV18 to TRBJ1-1; no firm D call. CDR1 and CDR2 from the germline V gene are KGHSH and LQKENI. The CDR3 extends over 14 amino acids. V was clipped by 3 bases and J by 1 base, with 9 bases between them.

The table lists this clone with a count of one. The rearrangement uses TRBV11-2 and TRBJ1-2; 9 bases align to TRBD1. V lost 1 base, J lost 7 bases, and 1 base stayed unmatched. Germline assignment: CDR1 SGHAT and CDR2 FQNNGV. The CDR3 runs 13 residues. The CDR3 nucleotides read TGTGCCAGCAGCTTAGGGGACAGGGTTGGCTACACCTTC. Protein product: CASSLGDRVGYTF.

This chain uses TRBV27 with TRBJ2-3; 8 bases align to TRBD1. CDR3 length: 14 residues. V shed 3 bases and J 4 bases; nucleotides not matched to a gene: 3. Germline CDR1 MNHEY, CDR2 SMNVEV (reference sequence). The DNA of the CDR3 is TGTGCCAGCAGTTTCGGACAGGGCCCAGATACGCAGTATTTT. Its translation: CASSFGQGPDTQYF.

Remarks on this clone: At one boundary the junction diverges from the germline segment, which might be a read error. The chain has TRBV6-1 and TRBJ1-5; 8 bases are shared with TRBD1. The CDR3 contains 16 residues. Germline CDR1 and CDR2: MNHNS and SASEGT. The DNA of the CDR3 is TGTGCCAGCAGTCAAGCAGCAGGGGGCGCGAGTCAGCCCCAGCATTTT. Protein product: CASSQAAGGASQPQHF.

V and J are TRBV19 and TRBJ2-5; 9 bases map to TRBD2. Germline V gives CDR1 LNHDA, CDR2 SQIVND (reference sequence). The junction had 8 bases not matched to a gene; V was cut back by 4 bases and J by 5 bases. This CDR3 comprises 15 residues. The CDR3 sequence: CASSTRLAVRETQYF. The CDR3 bases are TGTGCCAGTAGTACCCGACTAGCGGTAAGGGAGACCCAGTACTTC.

V usage is TRBV9 and J usage is TRBJ2-2, with 7 bases that match TRBD1. The CDR3 contains 17 residues. The J segment lost 6 bases and the V segment lost 4 bases, leaving 15 bases of the junction unmatched. Germline V gene data show CDR1 as SGDLS and CDR2 as YYNGEE. Here the CDR3 reads CASSPTVLGGIAGELFF. CDR3 DNA sequence: TGTGCCAGCAGCCCGACCGTCTTAGGGGGCATTGCCGGGGAGCTGTTTTTT.

The chain employs TRBV7-2 and TRBJ2-7, with 10 bases matching TRBD2. Trimming at V came to 1 base and at J to 2 bases, leaving 2 bases not matched to a gene. The germline gives CDR1 SGHTA, CDR2 FQGNSA. The CDR3 spans 15 residues. For the CDR3, the DNA is TGTGCCAGCAGCTTAGGTAGCGGGGGGCCCTACGAGCAGTACTTC. Translating gives CASSLGSGGPYEQYF.

This sequence joins TRBV27 and TRBJ2-2; D tentatively fits TRBD1 or TRBD2 (5 bases each). Germline loops: CDR1 MNHEY, CDR2 SMNVEV (reference sequence). The CDR3 is 14 amino acids. V was trimmed by 8 bases and J by 5 bases, leaving 15 bases between them. In DNA, the CDR3 is TGTGCCAGCTCGTGGTTAGGGACGACCGGGGAGCTGTTTTTT. Encoded protein: CASSWLGTTGELFF.

This chain uses TRBV6-5 with TRBJ1-3; D remains unclear. Between the trimmed V and J ends, which lost 4 bases and 4 bases, there was a span of 14 bases. Germline CDR1 MNHEY, CDR2 SVGAGI. The CDR3 length is 15 residues. CDR3 amino acids: CASSSSAILGNTIYF. The CDR3 nucleotides are TGTGCCAGCAGTTCCTCAGCTATTCTGGGAAACACCATATATTTT.

V usage is TRBV29-1 and J usage is TRBJ2-1, with 8 bases identical to TRBD1. The ends lost 7 bases at V and 2 bases at J; junction bases unmatched: 16. Germline-derived CDR1 and CDR2 are SQVTM and ANQGSEA. CDR3 length equals 17 residues. CDR3 protein: CSAGGGGQGQTYNEQFF. The CDR3 coding sequence is TGCAGCGCCGGGGGTGGCGGACAGGGACAGACCTACAATGAGCAGTTCTTC.

V gene TRBV11-3 combines with J gene TRBJ2-2, with 7 bases aligning to TRBD1. Germline trimming cut 0 bases from V and 5 bases from J; bases unmatched to any gene: 6. Germline V gene sequence: CDR1 SGHNT, CDR2 YENEEA. This CDR3 contains 16 residues. As DNA, the CDR3 is TGTGCCAGCAGCTTAGATCTGACAGGGCGGACCGGGGAGCTGTTTTTT. This encodes CASSLDLTGRTGELFF. The variable domain in full, with the rest retrieved from reference TRBV11-3 and TRBJ2-2, is EAGVVQSPRYKIIEKKQPVAFWCNPISGHNTLYWYLQNLGQGPELLIRYENEEAVDDSQLPKDRFSAERLKGVDSTLKIQPAELGDSAVYLCASSLDLTGRTGELFFGEGSRLTVL.

A single count supports this clone. The chain joins TRBV7-9 to TRBJ1-2; D might be TRBD1 (6 bases). CDR3 length: 14 residues. V was trimmed by 6 bases and J by 8 bases, leaving 19 bases between them. Germline CDR1 is SEHNR and CDR2 is FQNEAQ (reference sequence). The CDR3 region has the DNA TGTGCCAGCAGTTCCACTACAGGGTGGATGGGCTACACCTTC. It yields the protein CASSSTTGWMGYTF. Together with reference TRBV7-9 and TRBJ1-2, the CDR3 gives the full variable domain: DTGVSQNPRHKITKRGQNVTFRCDPISEHNRLYWYRQTLGQGPEFLTYFQNEAQLEKSRLLSDRFSAERPKGSFSTLEIQRTEQGDSAMYLCASSSTTGWMGYTFGSGTRLTVV.

This clone was seen a handful of times. The J gene is TRBJ2-7, the V gene TRBV6-6; tentative D call: TRBD1 (6 bases). Germline CDR1 reads MNHNY; CDR2 reads SVGAGI (reference sequence). Trimming removed 8 bases at V and 2 bases at J, with 16 bases between. CDR3 length equals 14 residues. The CDR3 nucleotides are TGTGCCAGCGGGACCTACAGGGTACCCTACGAGCAGTACTTC. Protein sequence: CASGTYRVPYEQYF.

The sample holds one count of this clone. This sequence joins TRBV15 and TRBJ2-1; 11 bases agree with TRBD1. V lost 8 bases to trimming and J lost 9 bases; unmatched junction nucleotides: 9. This CDR3 has 14 amino acids. Looked up from germline, CDR1 is LNHNV and CDR2 is YYDKDF (reference sequence). The CDR3 DNA sequence: TGTGCCACCGTCGGACAGGGGGCAGCAGGTGAGCAGTTCTTC. Its protein product is CATVGQGAAGEQFF.

The V and J genes are TRBV6-1 and TRBJ1-5; TRBD1 might be the D (5 bases). Deletions cut 8 bases from V and 4 bases from J, with 12 bases between. The CDR3 has 13 residues. CDR1 and CDR2 (germline): MNHNS, SASEGT. In DNA form, the CDR3 reads TGTGCCAGCGGGGACCGCAGGAATCAGCCCCAGCATTTT. It translates to CASGDRRNQPQHF.

This chain connects TRBV1 to TRBJ2-1; the table calls TRBD2, which could not be checked here. TRBV1 is marked as a pseudogene. CDR3 length equals 20 residues. The CDR3 nucleotides read TGCACCAGCAGCCCCGGGGGACTAGGGGAACTAGCGGGGGAGGGGTGGGAGCAGTTCTTC. This sequence encodes CTSSPGGLGELAGEGWEQFF.

This clone came up once. This rearrangement joins TRBV5-1 to TRBJ1-1, with 7 positions matching TRBD1. The CDR3 length is 13 residues. Germline V lookup: CDR1 SGHRS, CDR2 YFSETQ. J gave up 0 bases and V 9 bases, and 5 bases lay outside the gene matches. The CDR3 region has the DNA TGCGCCACCTCACAGGGGATGAACACTGAAGCTTTCTTT. It yields the protein CATSQGMNTEAFF.

The chain has TRBV25-1 and TRBJ2-5; 7 positions agree with TRBD2. The CDR3 contains 14 residues. Unmatched junction bases numbered 8, after V lost 5 bases and J lost 5 bases. From germline, CDR1 is MGHDK and CDR2 SYGVNS. The CDR3 spells CASSPGAGGETQYF. CDR3 sequence (DNA): TGTGCCAGCAGTCCCGGGGCCGGGGGGGAGACCCAGTACTTC.

The J gene is TRBJ1-1, the V gene TRBV5-6; weak D call: TRBD1 (5 bases). CDR3 size: 14 residues. CDR1 and CDR2 from the germline V gene are SGHDT and YYEEEE. V lost 3 bases and J 0 bases, leaving 9 bases between the germline ends. This CDR3 is CASSYRRMNTEAFF. DNA for the CDR3: TGTGCCAGCAGCTACAGGCGGATGAACACTGAAGCTTTCTTT.

The chain has TRBV7-2 and TRBJ1-5; D call uncertain. This CDR3 has 12 amino acids. CDR1 and CDR2 from the germline V gene are SGHTA and FQGNSA. V was cut by 2 bases and J by 3 bases, with 2 bases left in between. CDR3 residues: CASSLNNQPQHF. The CDR3 nucleotides read TGTGCCAGCAGCTTAAACAATCAGCCCCAGCATTTT. The complete variable domain, with remaining parts taken from reference TRBV7-2 and TRBJ1-5, reads GAGVSQSPSNKVTEKGKDVELRCDPISGHTALYWYRQSLGQGLEFLIYFQGNSAPDKSGLPSDRFSAERTGGSVSTLTIQRTQQEDSAVYLCASSLNNQPQHFGDGTRLSIL.

J is TRBJ2-1 and V is TRBV28; 8 bases map to TRBD1. Germline values: CDR1 MDHEN, CDR2 SYDVKM. V lost 6 bases, J lost 7 bases, and 5 bases stayed unmatched. CDR3 length: 13 amino acids. Here the CDR3 DNA reads TGTGCCAGCAGCATGGACAGGGAAAATGAGCAGTTCTTC. This encodes CASSMDRENEQFF.

The chain couples TRBV7-2 to TRBJ1-5; the D is unclear. The CDR3 covers 15 residues. Trimming took off 1 base at V and 0 bases at J, with 7 bases between the two ends. Germline values: CDR1 SGHTA, CDR2 FQGNSA. The CDR3, as DNA: TGTGCCAGCAGCTTAGATGGGAGTAGCAATCAGCCCCAGCATTTT. Translated: CASSLDGSSNQPQHF.

The chain links TRBV5-4 to TRBJ2-7; 10 positions match TRBD1. V was clipped by 7 bases and J by 4 bases; unmatched bases: 8. Germline V CDR1 and CDR2: SGHNT, YYREEE (reference sequence). The CDR3 is 14 amino acids. The CDR3 DNA is TGTGCCAGCCGACTACCGGGACAGGGGTACGAGCAGTACTTC. Translation: CASRLPGQGYEQYF.

A few counts support this clone. The V and J genes are TRBV5-6 and TRBJ2-1; D not resolved. This CDR3 contains 13 residues. Trimming stripped 4 bases from V and 10 bases from J, with 15 bases between. Looked up from germline, CDR1 is SGHDT and CDR2 is YYEEEE. Written as DNA, the CDR3 is TGTGCCAGCAGCAGCTTGATTGTAGGGGAGCAGTTCTTC. Residues: CASSSLIVGEQFF.